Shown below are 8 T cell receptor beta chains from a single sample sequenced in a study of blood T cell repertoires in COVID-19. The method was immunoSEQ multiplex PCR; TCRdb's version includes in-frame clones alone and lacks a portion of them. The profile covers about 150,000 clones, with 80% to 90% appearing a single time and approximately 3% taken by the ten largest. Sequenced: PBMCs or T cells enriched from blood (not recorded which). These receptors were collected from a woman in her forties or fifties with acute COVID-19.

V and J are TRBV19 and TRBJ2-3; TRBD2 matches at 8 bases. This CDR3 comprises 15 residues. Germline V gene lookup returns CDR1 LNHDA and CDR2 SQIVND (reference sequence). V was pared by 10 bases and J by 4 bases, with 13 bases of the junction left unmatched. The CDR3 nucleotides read TGTGCCACCACGTTTCGAGCGGGAGCTGCAGATACGCAGTATTTT. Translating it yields CATTFRAGAADTQYF.

CDR3 loop: CASTGLDTAGREKLFF. DNA for the CDR3: TGTGCCAGTACGGGCTTGGATACTGCGGGCCGGGAAAAACTGTTTTTT. J is TRBJ1-4 and V is TRBV19; no clear D gene. V lost 7 bases and J lost 8, with 23 bases in between. Germline V lookup: CDR1 LNHDA, CDR2 SQIVND (reference sequence). This CDR3 has 16 amino acids.

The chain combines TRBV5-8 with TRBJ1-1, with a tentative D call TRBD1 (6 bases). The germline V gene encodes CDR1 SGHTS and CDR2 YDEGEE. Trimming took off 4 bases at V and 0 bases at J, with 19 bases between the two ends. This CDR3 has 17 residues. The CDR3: CASSHVTGINMNTEAFF. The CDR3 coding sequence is TGTGCCAGCAGCCACGTGACAGGCATCAACATGAACACTGAAGCTTTCTTT. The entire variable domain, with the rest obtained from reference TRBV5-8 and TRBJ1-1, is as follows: EAGVTQSPTHLIKTRGQQATLRCSPISGHTSVYWYQQALGLGLQFLLWYDEGEERNRGNFPPRFSGRQFPNYSSELNVNALELEDSALYLCASSHVTGINMNTEAFFGQGTRLTVV.

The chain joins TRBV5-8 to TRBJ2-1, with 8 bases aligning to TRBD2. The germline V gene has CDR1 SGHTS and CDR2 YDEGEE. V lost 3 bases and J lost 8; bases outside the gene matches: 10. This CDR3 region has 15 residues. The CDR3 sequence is CASSSGFRGGDEQFF. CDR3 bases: TGTGCCAGCAGCTCGGGGTTCCGGGGGGGTGATGAGCAGTTCTTC. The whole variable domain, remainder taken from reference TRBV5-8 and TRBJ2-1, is EAGVTQSPTHLIKTRGQQATLRCSPISGHTSVYWYQQALGLGLQFLLWYDEGEERNRGNFPPRFSGRQFPNYSSELNVNALELEDSALYLCASSSGFRGGDEQFFGPGTRLTVL.

As DNA, the CDR3 is TGTGCCAGCAGCCGCACACAGGGAGCGAACACTGAAGCTTTCTTT. This sequence encodes CASSRTQGANTEAFF. The chain carries TRBV7-9 and TRBJ1-1, with D possibly being TRBD1 (6 bases). Looked up from germline, CDR1 is SEHNR and CDR2 is FQNEAQ (reference sequence). This CDR3 has 15 amino acids. Trimming took 5 bases from V and 1 from J, leaving 14 bases between them.

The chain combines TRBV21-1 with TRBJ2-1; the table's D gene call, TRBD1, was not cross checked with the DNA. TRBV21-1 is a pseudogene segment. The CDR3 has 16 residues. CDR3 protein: CARSIRDRGSYNEQFF. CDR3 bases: TGTGCCAGAAGCATACGCGACAGGGGTTCCTACAATGAGCAGTTCTTC.

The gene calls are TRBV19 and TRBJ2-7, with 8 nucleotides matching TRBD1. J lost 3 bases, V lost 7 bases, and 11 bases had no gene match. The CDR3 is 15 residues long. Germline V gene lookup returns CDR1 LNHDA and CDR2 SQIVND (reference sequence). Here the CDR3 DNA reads TGTGCCAGTACATCATCCGGGACAGGACTCTACGAGCAGTACTTC. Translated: CASTSSGTGLYEQYF.

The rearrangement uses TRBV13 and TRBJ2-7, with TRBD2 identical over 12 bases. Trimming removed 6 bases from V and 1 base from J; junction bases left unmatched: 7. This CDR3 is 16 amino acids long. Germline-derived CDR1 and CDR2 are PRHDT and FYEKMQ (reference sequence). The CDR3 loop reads CASSTRTSGISYEQYF. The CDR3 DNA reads TGTGCCAGCAGTACTCGGACTAGCGGGATTTCCTACGAGCAGTACTTC.